Following are 20 T cell receptor beta chains from one sample sequenced in a study of CD8 T cells in ankylosing spondylitis. From the 5' RACE reads, TCRdb called clonotypes with MiXCR, one entry per CDR3 protein. Of nearly 350,000 distinct CDR3 sequences listed, over 12% are singletons. Material: blood, either unsorted or a sorted T cell fraction (not recorded which). These receptors were obtained from a male donor with ankylosing spondylitis or in good health (not recorded which).

The chain recombines TRBV7-8 with TRBJ2-3, with D unclear. The CDR3 sequence is 13 residues long. V was pared by 5 bases and J by 2 bases, with 8 bases between. CDR1 is SGHVS and CDR2 is FQNEAQ in the germline V gene. As DNA, the CDR3 is TGTGCCAGCAGCCCCCCACCCACAGATACGCAGTATTTT. Encoded protein: CASSPPPTDTQYF. Complete variable domain (other parts from reference TRBV7-8 and TRBJ2-3): GAGVSQSPRYKVAKRGQDVALRCDPISGHVSLFWYQQALGQGPEFLTYFQNEAQLDKSGLPSDRFFAERPEGSVSTLKIQRTQQEDSAVYLCASSPPPTDTQYFGPGTRLTVL.

A few counts support this clonotype. The genes are TRBV24-1 and TRBJ2-5; 13 bases line up with TRBD2. Germline assignment: CDR1 KGHDR and CDR2 SFDVKD. Trimming cost V 4 bases and J 5 bases; bases outside gene matches: 6. This CDR3 comprises 16 residues. The CDR3 reads CATSDPGLAGVETQYF. CDR3 in DNA: TGTGCCACCAGTGACCCCGGACTAGCGGGAGTGGAGACCCAGTACTTC.

The chain combines TRBV4-1 with TRBJ2-2; D remains ambiguous. This CDR3 region has 13 residues. The ends were cut back, 0 bases at V and 10 bases at J, with 9 bases in the middle. Germline V gene sequence: CDR1 MGHRA, CDR2 YSYEKL. The CDR3 spells CASSQEGSKELFF. In DNA form, the CDR3 reads TGCGCCAGCAGCCAAGAAGGTTCTAAGGAGCTGTTTTTT.

V and J are TRBV6-1 and TRBJ2-2; 8 nucleotides line up with TRBD2. This CDR3 is built from 13 residues. V lost 7 bases to trimming and J lost 5 bases; unmatched junction nucleotides: 3. In germline, CDR1 is MNHNS, CDR2 SASEGT. The CDR3 bases are TGTGCCAGCACTCGGGGGGGTACCGGGGAGCTGTTTTTT. Protein product: CASTRGGTGELFF.

The chain uses TRBV2 and TRBJ2-3, with D possibly being TRBD1 (7 bases). Trimming cost V 5 bases and J 4 bases, with 19 bases left between them. Germline assignment: CDR1 SNHLY and CDR2 FYNNEI. The CDR3 runs to 16 residues. The CDR3 DNA reads as TGTGCCAGCAGTCCATTCAGGGGGGAAGGCGCAGATACGCAGTATTTT. As protein: CASSPFRGEGADTQYF.

The table lists this clonotype with a few counts. This chain links TRBV12-3 or TRBV12-4 with TRBJ2-3; 7 bases are a match to TRBD2. The CDR3 consists of 15 residues. With V trimmed by 3 bases and J by 3 bases, 6 bases remained unmatched. For the CDR3, the DNA is TGTGCCAGCAGTTTTGCGGGAGAGGGAACAGATACGCAGTATTTT. This translates into CASSFAGEGTDTQYF.

Only a few counts were recorded for this clonotype. The V gene is TRBV12-3 or TRBV12-4, the J gene TRBJ2-1; 11 bases map to TRBD1. CDR3 length: 13 amino acids. Germline trimming cut 8 bases from V and 8 bases from J; bases unmatched to any gene: 5. CDR3 nucleotide sequence: TGTGCCAGCGGGACAGGGGGTAAGGATGAGCAGTTCTTC. It is translated as CASGTGGKDEQFF.

The chain carries TRBV5-6 and TRBJ2-7; D is perhaps TRBD1 (5 bases). CDR3 length: 16 residues. The V gene's germline CDR1 is SGHDT and CDR2 YYEEEE. The germline V and J ends were trimmed by 1 base and 4 bases, with 18 bases remaining between them. Here the CDR3 DNA reads TGTGCCAGCAGCTTGTACGGAGCGACAGCCGAATACGAGCAGTACTTC. It encodes CASSLYGATAEYEQYF.

The gene calls are TRBV20-1 and TRBJ2-7; tentatively, D is TRBD2 (5 bases). This CDR3 has 15 residues. CDR1 is DFQATT and CDR2 is SNEGSKA in the germline V gene (reference sequence). V was clipped by 3 bases and J by 2 bases, with 17 bases between them. CDR3 bases: TGCAGTGCTAGTCCCCTCGGGGTCGGAACCTACGAGCAGTACTTC. Residues: CSASPLGVGTYEQYF.

There are many counts of this clonotype. The chain is built from TRBV7-2 and TRBJ2-3; D not resolved. Trimming removed 4 bases from V and 9 bases from J, with 11 bases in between. The CDR3 totals 12 residues. Germline lookup yields CDR1 SGHTA and CDR2 FQGNSA. CDR3 sequence: CASSSRDRTQYF. CDR3 bases: TGTGCCAGCAGCTCAAGGGATCGAACGCAGTATTTT.

The V and J genes are TRBV3-1 and TRBJ2-7; TRBD2 matches 8 bases. V gave up 4 bases and J gave up 6 bases; unmatched junction bases: 11. CDR1 is LGHDT and CDR2 is YNNKEL in the germline V gene (reference sequence). The length of the CDR3 is 15 residues. This chain's CDR3 is CASSPGAGGGSEQYF. CDR3 sequence (DNA): TGTGCCAGCAGCCCGGGGGCGGGAGGAGGAAGCGAGCAGTACTTC.

A few counts support this clonotype. This rearrangement joins TRBV12-3 or TRBV12-4 to TRBJ2-3; D is unresolved. V lost 4 bases and J 3 bases, leaving 11 bases between the germline ends. The CDR3 totals 14 residues. The CDR3 bases are TGTGCCAGCAGTTCCCCCGGCAAGACAGATACGCAGTATTTT. This codes for CASSSPGKTDTQYF.

This clonotype was detected a few times. The rearrangement uses TRBV4-1 and TRBJ1-5; no clear D gene. V lost 0 bases and J lost 6, with 12 bases in between. Germline CDR1 reads MGHRA; CDR2 reads YSYEKL. The CDR3 runs to 15 residues. DNA of the CDR3: TGCGCCAGCAGCCAAGATGGGCATAAGGTTCAGCCCCAGCATTTT. As protein: CASSQDGHKVQPQHF.

The chain has TRBV12-3 or TRBV12-4 and TRBJ2-4; D uncertain. This CDR3 is 12 amino acids long. Trimming cost V 1 base and J 14 bases, with 12 bases left between them. The chain's CDR3 is CASSLGALSKYF. In DNA form, the CDR3 reads TGTGCCAGCAGTTTAGGGGCTTTATCCAAGTACTTC.

This clonotype was picked up a small number of times. This chain's CDR3 is CASRRQVRRNTEAFF. CDR3 DNA sequence: TGTGCCAGCAGAAGACAGGTTAGGAGGAACACTGAAGCTTTCTTT. The V and J genes are TRBV11-2 and TRBJ1-1, with D possibly matching TRBD1 (6 bases). This CDR3 is 15 amino acids long. Trimming pared 6 bases from V and 1 base from J, leaving 15 bases between. Per the germline V gene, CDR1 is SGHAT and CDR2 is FQNNGV. Together with reference TRBV11-2 and TRBJ1-1, the CDR3 gives the full variable domain: EAGVAQSPRYKIIEKRQSVAFWCNPISGHATLYWYQQILGQGPKLLIQFQNNGVVDDSQLPKDRFSAERLKGVDSTLKIQPAKLEDSAVYLCASRRQVRRNTEAFFGQGTRLTVV.

This clonotype was observed a few times. The CDR3 DNA is TGCGCCAGCAGCGCGATGGGTCCCCAAGAGACCCAGTACTTC. This codes for CASSAMGPQETQYF. V is TRBV5-1 and J is TRBJ2-5; D gene uncertain. The CDR3 is made up of 14 amino acids. Germline CDR1 reads SGHRS; CDR2 reads YFSETQ. V shed 4 bases and J shed 1 base, with 11 bases lying between them. Using reference TRBV5-1 and TRBJ2-5 for the parts outside the CDR3, the full variable domain is KAGVTQTPRYLIKTRGQQVTLSCSPISGHRSVSWYQQTPGQGLQFLFEYFSETQRNKGNFPGRFSGRQFSNSRSEMNVSTLELGDSALYLCASSAMGPQETQYFGPGTRLLVL.

The chain recombines TRBV12-3 or TRBV12-4 with TRBJ2-3; perhaps TRBD2 as D (6 bases). The CDR3 runs 16 residues. V was cut by 3 bases and J by 1 base, with 14 bases left in between. The CDR3 DNA reads TGTGCCAGCAGTTTCCGCGGGGTTGGCGGCACAGATACGCAGTATTTT. Translation: CASSFRGVGGTDTQYF.

This clonotype appeared many times. The rearrangement joins TRBV29-1 to TRBJ1-1; D might be TRBD1 (6 bases). In germline, CDR1 is SQVTM, CDR2 ANQGSEA. The CDR3 is 13 amino acids. The V gene lost 5 bases and the J gene lost 1 base, with 11 bases spanning the gap. CDR3 residues: CSVNQQGNTEAFF. CDR3 coding DNA: TGCAGCGTTAACCAACAGGGGAACACTGAAGCTTTCTTT.

The rearrangement links TRBV15 to TRBJ2-2, with D possibly matching TRBD1 (6 bases). Germline-derived CDR1 and CDR2 are LNHNV and YYDKDF (reference sequence). The CDR3 runs 15 residues. V lost 5 bases, J lost 6 bases, and 16 bases lay in between. CDR3 amino acids: CATSGHRARAGELFF. For the CDR3, the DNA is TGTGCCACCAGCGGACACAGGGCGAGAGCCGGGGAGCTGTTTTTT.

The chain links TRBV6-5 to TRBJ1-2, with 8 bases matching TRBD1. The length of the CDR3 is 15 residues. Germline CDR1 is MNHEY and CDR2 is SVGAGI. The V and J ends lost 2 bases and 8 bases, in that order; junction bases with no gene match: 10. CDR3 DNA: TGTGCCAGCAGTTACCCTCAACAGGGGGGACACGGCTACACCTTC. It yields the protein CASSYPQQGGHGYTF.